The rows below give T cell receptor delta chains drawn from one sample of a study of gamma-delta chains in newborns, infants, children. TCRdb fed the reads to CATT. The repertoire holds about 5,200 delta-chain clones, with around 18% as singletons. Sequencing was performed on blood. The receptors were sampled from a child who was a newborn, infant or young child, either healthy, febrile or measles-vaccinated (not recorded which). Both conserved end residues are part of each CDR3. A D gene is named only where the DNA matches it firmly. Expanded clones get a size class; other rows say once, few or many, or leave the size out.

abundance,v_gene,d_gene,j_gene,CDR3aa,CDR3nt
few,TRDV2,TRDD3,TRDJ3,CACDTVGGSSSWDTRQMFF,TGTGCCTGTGACACCGTTGGGGGATCTAGCTCCTGGGACACCCGACAGATGTTTTTC
.,TRDV2,.,TRDJ2,CACDHISPLLGDTSKLAAQLFF,TGTGCCTGTGACCACATCTCTCCCCTACTGGGAGATACCTCAAAATTGGCAGCACAACTCTTCTTT
.,TRDV2,TRDD3,TRDJ3,CACDAAGGGSWDTRQMFF,TGCGCCTGTGACGCCGCTGGGGGAGGCTCCTGGGACACCCGACAGATGTTTTTC
few,TRDV2,.,TRDJ3,CACDTGGRGSSWDTRQMFF,TGTGCCTGTGACACCGGAGGGCGGGGGAGCTCCTGGGACACCCGACAGATGTTTTTC
.,TRDV3,.,TRDJ1,CAFYRPIPGRLYTDKLIF,TGTGCCTTTTACCGTCCCATTCCGGGGAGGCTGTACACCGATAAACTCATCTTT
medium-sized,TRDV2,.,TRDJ3,CACDTGGAHSWDTRQMFF,TGTGCCTGTGACACCGGGGGGGCACACTCCTGGGACACCCGACAGATGTTTTTC
.,TRDV2,TRDD3,TRDJ3,CACDTVGDTLSWDTRQMFF,TGTGCCTGTGACACCGTGGGGGATACCCTCTCCTGGGACACCCGACAGATGTTTTTC
few,TRDV2,TRDD3,TRDJ3,CACDDLGDTSSWDTRQMFF,TGTGCCTGTGACGACCTGGGGGATACAAGCTCCTGGGACACCCGACAGATGTTTTTC
few,TRDV2,TRDD3,TRDJ3,CACDTGGFSSWVTRQMFF,TGTGCCTGTGACACTGGGGGATTTAGCTCCTGGGTCACCCGACAGATGTTTTTC
.,TRDV1,TRDD3,TRDJ4,CALGELSSWGIRRPLIF,TGTGCTCTTGGGGAACTCAGTAGCTGGGGGATCCGCAGACCCCTGATCTTT
few,TRDV2,TRDD3,TRDJ1,CACDAVNAVGLGDPGGWTDKLIF,TGTGCCTGTGACGCCGTCAATGCGGTAGGACTGGGGGATCCCGGGGGCTGGACCGATAAACTCATCTTT
.,TRDV2,.,TRDJ3,CACDPILWESSWDTRQMFF,TGTGCCTGTGACCCTATACTGTGGGAGAGCTCCTGGGACACCCGACAGATGTTTTTC
medium-sized,TRDV2,TRDD3,TRDJ3,CACDNWGSTWDTRQMFF,TGTGCCTGTGACAACTGGGGATCAACCTGGGACACCCGACAGATGTTTTTC
.,TRDV1,TRDD3,TRDJ1,CALGEPRRLGIKLIF,TGTGCTCTTGGGGAGCCCCGTCGGCTGGGGATAAAACTCATCTTT
.,TRDV2,TRDD3,TRDJ1,CACGRLGETDKLIF,TGTGCCTGTGGCAGGTTGGGGGAGACGGATAAACTCATCTTT
medium-sized,TRDV1,TRDD3,TRDJ1,CALGEILGKTLYWGIRGPDKLIF,TGTGCTCTTGGGGAAATCCTTGGGAAGACCCTGTACTGGGGGATACGGGGCCCCGATAAACTCATCTTT
large,TRDV2,.,TRDJ3,CACDTADSRSWDTRQMFF,TGTGCCTGTGACACCGCTGATAGCCGCTCCTGGGACACCCGACAGATGTTTTTC
.,TRDV2,TRDD3,TRDJ1,CACDVLGDKNSSPDKLIF,TGTGCCTGCGACGTACTGGGGGATAAAAACTCCTCTCCCGATAAACTCATCTTT
medium-sized,TRDV3,.,TRDJ1,CAFYWLPRLIF,TGTGCCTTTTACTGGTTGCCTCGACTCATCTTT
.,TRDV2,TRDD3,TRDJ1,CACGPNLLGDPYPYTDKLIF,TGTGCCTGTGGCCCGAATTTACTGGGGGATCCCTACCCTTACACCGATAAACTCATCTTT
medium-sized,TRDV2,TRDD3,TRDJ1,CACDTVQWMGDSNTDKLIF,TGTGCCTGTGACACAGTACAGTGGATGGGGGATTCCAACACCGATAAACTCATCTTT
.,TRDV2,TRDD3,TRDJ1,CACDTVPGGYRKGTDKLIF,TGTGCCTGTGACACCGTGCCTGGGGGATACCGAAAGGGCACCGATAAACTCATCTTT
.,TRDV1,TRDD3,TRDJ1,CALGFRGTWGIRGDKLIF,TGTGCTCTTGGGTTCCGTGGTACCTGGGGGATACGGGGCGATAAACTCATCTTT
medium-sized,TRDV2,.,TRDJ2,CACDTLGKPTAQLFF,TGTGCCTGTGACACCCTGGGGAAACCGACAGCACAACTCTTCTTT
few,TRDV2,TRDD3,TRDJ2,CACDPVLGALPTAQLFF,TGTGCCTGTGACCCGGTACTGGGGGCTTTACCGACAGCACAACTCTTCTTT
few,TRDV2,TRDD3,TRDJ1,CACDTVGAGGYTDKLIF,TGTGCCTGTGACACCGTGGGAGCTGGGGGATACACCGATAAACTCATCTTT
medium-sized,TRDV3,TRDD3,TRDJ1,CAFSPVRIGGYFDKLIF,TGTGCCTTTAGCCCAGTACGTATTGGGGGATACTTCGATAAACTCATCTTT
few,TRDV2,TRDD3,TRDJ1,CACDTVGGGTDKLIF,TGTGCCTGTGACACCGTCGGTGGGGGAACCGATAAACTCATCTTT
medium-sized,TRDV2,.,TRDJ3,CACDTGGYSSWDTRQMFF,TGTGCCTGTGACACTGGGGGTTATAGCTCCTGGGACACCCGACAGATGTTTTTC
medium-sized,TRDV1,.,TRDJ1,CALGETFLLGGHHYTDKLIF,TGTGCTCTTGGGGAAACCTTCCTGCTTGGGGGACACCATTACACCGATAAACTCATCTTT
few,TRDV2,.,TRDJ3,CACDTAGVSSWDTRQMFF,TGTGCCTGTGACACCGCTGGGGTCAGCTCCTGGGACACCCGACAGATGTTTTTC
few,TRDV2,TRDD3,TRDJ1,CACDDLKAGGSHQYTDKLIF,TGTGCCTGTGACGACCTAAAGGCTGGGGGATCCCACCAATACACCGATAAACTCATCTTT
few,TRDV2,.,TRDJ1,CACDTVGLTGDKLIF,TGTGCCTGTGACACCGTGGGATTAACGGGGGATAAACTCATCTTT
medium-sized,TRDV2,TRDD3,TRDJ1,CACDKLGTTDKLIF,TGTGCCTGTGACAAACTGGGGACCACCGATAAACTCATCTTT
.,TRDV2,TRDD3,TRDJ3,CACDRLGDSAWDTRQMFF,TGTGCCTGTGACAGACTGGGGGATAGCGCCTGGGACACCCGACAGATGTTTTTC
few,TRDV1,TRDD3,TRDJ1,CALGEPLGWGIDGYTDKLIF,TGTGCTCTTGGGGAGCCCTTAGGGTGGGGGATAGATGGATACACCGATAAACTCATCTTT
medium-sized,TRDV1,.,TRDJ1,CALGDAPTPYLWTDKLIF,TGTGCTCTTGGGGACGCACCTACCCCTTACTTGTGGACCGATAAACTCATCTTT
medium-sized,TRDV2,.,TRDJ3,CACDTWASSWDTRQMFF,TGTGCCTGTGACACCTGGGCCAGCTCCTGGGACACCCGACAGATGTTTTTC
medium-sized,TRDV2,.,TRDJ1,CACDPVVIGGSPYTDKLIF,TGTGCCTGTGACCCTGTTGTTATTGGAGGATCCCCCTACACCGATAAACTCATCTTT
few,TRDV1,TRDD2,TRDJ1,CALGEGLPTGEQGKLIF,TGTGCTCTTGGGGAAGGCCTTCCTACCGGAGAGCAGGGTAAACTCATCTTT
large,TRDV2,TRDD3,TRDJ2,CACDTVLGDTRETAQLFF,TGTGCCTGTGACACTGTACTGGGGGATACGCGCGAGACAGCACAACTCTTCTTT
.,TRDV2,TRDD3,TRDJ2,CACDPLRGITLTARLFF,TGTGCCTGTGACCCCCTACGGGGGATAACTTTGACAGCACGACTCTTCTTT
medium-sized,TRDV2,TRDD3,TRDJ1,CACDNLGISSDKLIF,TGTGCCTGTGACAACTTGGGGATAAGCTCCGATAAACTCATCTTT
medium-sized,TRDV2,.,TRDJ3,CACDTAWGASSWDTRQMFF,TGTGCCTGTGACACCGCTTGGGGGGCGAGCTCCTGGGACACCCGACAGATGTTTTTC
.,TRDV2,.,TRDJ3,CACDTAWGASSWGTRQMFF,TGTGCCTGTGACACCGCTTGGGGGGCGAGCTCCTGGGGCACCCGACAGATGTTTTTC
few,TRDV2,TRDD3,TRDJ3,CACEFVLGVTSWDTRQMFF,TGTGCCTGTGAGTTTGTACTGGGGGTGACCTCCTGGGACACCCGACAGATGTTTTTC
.,TRDV1,TRDD3,TRDJ1,CALGERGLRHFTGGPGTDKLIF,TGTGCTCTTGGGGAACGAGGCCTACGACACTTTACTGGGGGACCCGGCACCGATAAACTCATCTTT
few,TRDV2,TRDD3,TRDJ3,CACDVLGESSWDTRQMFF,TGTGCCTGTGATGTACTGGGGGAAAGCTCCTGGGACACCCGACAGATGTTTTTC
.,TRDV2,TRDD3,TRDJ3,CACDTLGDLGRSWDTRQMFF,TGTGCCTGTGACACTTTGGGGGATCTCGGACGGTCCTGGGACACCCGACAGATGTTTTTC
.,TRDV2,TRDD3,TRDJ1,CACDSLLGEYTDKLIF,TGTGCCTGTGACTCTTTACTGGGGGAGTACACCGATAAACTCATCTTT
few,TRDV2,TRDD3,TRDJ3,CACDTMGDPRTWDTRQMFF,TGTGCCTGTGACACGATGGGGGATCCCAGGACCTGGGACACCCGACAGATGTTTTTC
few,TRDV2,TRDD3,TRDJ3,CACDTLGARRSWDTRQMFF,TGTGCCTGTGACACCCTGGGGGCCCGGCGCTCCTGGGACACCCGACAGATGTTTTTC
.,TRDV2,TRDD3,TRDJ3,CACDTVAGGEVDSWDTRQMFF,TGTGCCTGTGACACCGTTGCTGGGGGAGAGGTCGACTCCTGGGACACCCGACAGATGTTTTTC
few,TRDV1,TRDD3,TRDJ1,CALGVYTSPDWGSDRNKLIF,TGTGCTCTTGGGGTCTACACTTCGCCTGACTGGGGGAGTGACAGAAATAAACTCATCTTT
medium-sized,TRDV3,.,TRDJ1,CAFFPTRTEPKTYTDKLIF,TGTGCCTTTTTTCCGACTCGTACTGAACCTAAAACGTACACCGATAAACTCATCTTT
medium-sized,TRDV2,TRDD3,TRDJ1,CACDTVLGDTRTDKLIF,TGTGCCTGTGACACTGTACTGGGGGATACACGGACCGATAAACTCATCTTT
medium-sized,TRDV1,.,TRDJ1,CALGESGPTGYTDKLIF,TGTGCTCTTGGGGAATCAGGTCCTACGGGGTACACCGATAAACTCATCTTT
.,TRDV1,TRDD3,TRDJ1,CALGELRYWGIGTYTDKLIF,TGTGCTCTTGGGGAACTACGGTACTGGGGGATTGGGACCTACACCGATAAACTCATCTTT
.,TRDV1,TRDD3,TRDJ1,CALGERPPQMGYASDKLIF,TGTGCTCTTGGGGAACGGCCTCCTCAAATGGGATACGCTTCCGATAAACTCATCTTT